This T cell receptor beta chain came from a study of blood T cell repertoires in COVID-19. Turning to the study itself: Acute-phase and convalescent COVID-19 samples originated in the United States, Italy and Spain. The analysed material was cDNA or gDNA that came from T cells, B-cell-depleted T cells, or PBMCs.

Authors' methods: It was from reference gene primer amplification that nucleated cell counts were estimated. Clones were sequenced by immunoSEQ multiplex PCR, and TCRdb holds only the in-frame ones, with some missing. The V and J calls and clone size come from that table; D and trimming were worked out from the DNA. The sample has about 75,000 clones; 88% are singletons. The CDR3 has 16 amino acids. Germline V gives CDR1 SGHRS, CDR2 YFSETQ. With 2 bases removed from V and 5 bases from J, the gap between germline ends came to 16 bases. This sequence joins TRBV5-1 and TRBJ1-4; weak D call: TRBD1 (6 bases). Sequenced input: peripheral blood. This receptor was obtained from a human donor in a cohort sampled during active COVID-19. CDR3: CASSFSDGTRNEKLFF. CDR3 DNA: TGCGCCAGCAGCTTTTCCGACGGGACAAGGAATGAAAAACTGTTTTTT. The complete variable domain, with remaining parts taken from reference TRBV5-1 and TRBJ1-4, reads KAGVTQTPRYLIKTRGQQVTLSCSPISGHRSVSWYQQTPGQGLQFLFEYFSETQRNKGNFPGRFSGRQFSNSRSEMNVSTLELGDSALYLCASSFSDGTRNEKLFFGSGTQLSVL.